This T cell receptor (beta chain) was profiled in a study of blood T cells in healthy people across ages (dated by TCRdb to the mid-2010s). For the wider study: In model experiments, roughly one uniquely barcoded TCR beta cDNA molecule per two T cells was captured by template switching. To track age-related changes in TCR beta repertoire diversity, the study relied on deep sequencing normalized with unique cDNA molecular identifiers. The donors were split into four age groups: young (average 16 years), middle-aged (more than 35), aged (over 55) and long-lived (over 80). To avoid experimental bias, donors of different ages were randomly spread across the sequencing lanes. Two additional independent replicas of 1 million unique cDNA reads from the same blood draw were analyzed for two donors (one aged 18 to 30 and one aged 80 or older). General findings and caveats noted by the study authors: Observed TCR beta diversity correlated strongly with the percentage of naive T cells measured by flow cytometry. As age increased, observed TCR beta diversity per million T cells dropped in a roughly linear way, and a significant reduction was already evident by age about 36. Because profiling used bulk unsorted PBMCs, naive and antigen-experienced compartments could not be compared conclusively. Total diversity estimates from one million sequenced T cells were considered lower bounds and underestimates. Because the CMV infection status of the donors was unknown, age-related changes in expanded clonotypes may potentially have been confounded. Compared with the aged group, more naive CD4+ T cells, fewer expanded clones and increased TCR diversity were shown by the long-lived group, suggesting age selection.

The library was produced with 5' RACE. Instrument on record: Illumina HiSeq 2500. The second PCR ran for roughly 7 to 11 cycles and used a J-beta primer mix along with a sample-barcoded 5' primer. A template-switch 5' adaptor carrying 12 random nucleotides introduced a unique molecular identifier onto each TCR beta cDNA molecule. Each sample yielded at least 3 million CDR3-containing paired-end reads. All of the RNA was converted into first-strand cDNA using the Mint cDNA synthesis kit, with a TRBC-specific oligonucleotide serving as the primer. Following uracil-DNA glycosylase treatment, all cDNA underwent a first 18-cycle PCR with the universal primers M1SS and BC2_uni_R. Per the authors' processing: Each sample was normalized by randomly selecting 1 million high-quality reads, each carrying a distinct molecular identifier. Instead of being binned into consensus sequences, reads that shared molecular identifiers were thrown out. CDR3 identification, clonotype clustering and error correction used MiTCR with a Q25 quality threshold and the strictest error-elimination algorithm. A nonparametric unseen species model with Euler transformation was used to estimate a lower bound on total TCR beta diversity. The raw public data were reprocessed by TCRdb itself: fastp quality trimming at Q25, MiXCR clonotype calling, in-frame beta chains only. Rows with one shared CDR3 protein collapse into an entry with the most common genes and DNA. None of the V and J calls come from the authors' own analysis; TCRdb made them. For this sample there are some 1.7 million distinct CDR3 sequences; 25% to 30% appear just once. In total, the top ten clones hold 6.5% to 8.5% of the sample.

Donors were 39 systemically healthy Caucasian individuals from Russia aged about 6 to 100 years. Ten milliliters of peripheral blood were drawn from each donor into EDTA-treated Vacutainer tubes. Ficoll-Paque density-gradient centrifugation was used to isolate PBMCs, with at least 6 million obtained per sample. Trizol reagent was used to extract total RNA from PBMCs, with at least 6 micrograms per sample. The percentages of naive CD45RAhigh/CD27high T cells were determined by flow cytometry on a PBMC aliquot from every donor. As for this clonotype: Its specific antigen is unknown. No base quality information exists; no much larger clone differs at one position.

This TCR came from a woman aged 30 to 39 in good health. Sequencing input: blood.

The nucleotide sequence is given as TGTGCCATCACCCAGGGGGACCGGACTGAAGCTTTCTTT. It translates as CAITQGDRTEAFF. This chain joins TRBV10-3 to TRBJ1-1; a stretch of 7 junction bases matches TRBD1. V is pruned by 7 bases and J by 5 bases, leaving 7 bases of the junction without a gene match. From the cysteine through the phenylalanine, the CDR3 covers 13 amino acids. Only the CDR3 DNA stays, 39 bases, in frame from base 1. CDR1 is given as ENHRY and CDR2 as SYGVKD, both from the germline V gene.